This paragraph covers one T cell receptor (beta chain) sequence. Its antigen is still unknown. Within one base of it there is no much larger clone, and no base qualities were kept. Libraries were built with the immunoSEQ multiplex PCR assay. For the multiplex PCR, a mixture combining 60 forward primers for TCR Vbeta segments and 13 reverse primers for TCR Jbeta segments was used. The CDR3 region of rearranged TCR beta genes was amplified from genomic DNA by a multiplex PCR assay. Amplified TCR beta libraries were sequenced as 87-base-pair reads on the Illumina HiSeq System. In the paper's pipeline: A later analysis tallied around 87 million unique TCR beta chains across the 650 to 750 repertoires, and around 9.9 million of those chains were shared by two or more donors. To remove PCR and sequencing errors, raw reads were error-corrected and collapsed into unique sequences using a nearest-neighbor algorithm that merged closely related sequences. Alignment of CDR3 sequences to IMGT reference sequences was used to assign V, D and J gene segments. For a sequence to be retained, a match of at least six nucleotides to both a V gene segment and a J gene segment was required. A rearrangement counted as productive if the CDR3 had no stop codons and remained in frame with V and J, and every other rearrangement counted as non-productive. CDR3 was defined by IMGT convention, running from the second conserved V-encoded cysteine to the conserved J-encoded phenylalanine. In an earlier analysis of 500 to 650 of the donors, sequences lacking an unambiguous match to a single V gene segment were excluded. An earlier analysis of 587 of the donors called V segments functional above 56.7% productive rearrangements and segregating when the between-donor standard deviation exceeded 5%. To diagnose cytomegalovirus status from the catalog of TCR beta chain sequences, a statistical classification framework was built. In a later analysis, V and J genes were assigned by comparing TCR nucleotide sequences against IMGT/GENE-DB human TR gene sequences. In a later analysis, CDR3 sequences and most-parsimonious VDJ recombination scenarios were assigned using the TCRdist pipeline. In a later analysis, each TCR beta chain was defined by its CDR3 amino acid sequence together with its V-gene family, and reads lacking a unique V-gene family were excluded. To address suspected cross-contamination and a sequencing artifact, a later analysis removed several hundred highly shared, low-generation-probability nucleotide sequences. For each public chain, a later analysis derived a clonal expansion index from normalized ranks of inferred template counts within each repertoire. Generation probabilities in a later analysis came from a VDJ recombination model fitted to out-of-frame rearrangements, and those results were checked against IGoR. In a later analysis, TCR-TCR, TCR-HLA and TCR-CMV co-occurrence was scored with hypergeometric tests, and a repertoire-size bias correction was applied to TCR pairs. False discovery rates were estimated in a later analysis by permuting HLA or CMV assignments 20 times. In a later analysis, co-occurring TCRs were grouped with DBSCAN, and TCRdist sequence similarity was added when clustering was performed within HLA-allele-positive subsets. Repertoires with fewer than 30,000 or more than 120,000 public chains were left out of co-occurrence clustering, as were a handful of repertoires with anomalous nucleotide sharing. TCRdb took this table from immuneACCESS and kept in-frame rearrangements with V and J called. Such tables lack part of the clones; where checked against another copy, unresolved V genes explain under half of the gap, and the rest is unexplained. V and J calls and clone size are as listed in that table; D and trimming were resolved from the DNA. The sample contains 150,000 or so clones, under 85% of them found a single time. The top ten clones comprise about 6.7% of the sample.

These data are taken from a study of cytomegalovirus exposure and HLA in healthy donors listed by TCRdb under 2017. Regarding the research as a whole: An earlier analysis of 550 to 700 of the donors reported 250 to 350 Gb of sequence data and some 120 million unique TCR beta sequences from 150 million to 200 million T cells. Because of strong linkage in the cohort, roughly five DR-DQ haplotypes were treated as single units for association and clustering. Alongside the repertoire data, information on donor age, sex, ethnicity and CMV serostatus was compiled. A later analysis re-analyzed previously published TCR beta repertoires from approximately 700 donors and added high-resolution HLA genotyping to study TCR occurrence patterns. The study aimed to test whether cataloging public T cell receptors could reveal signatures of past pathogen exposure. The study profiled the T cell repertoires of about 720 subjects by immunosequencing and related them to cytomegalovirus serostatus. All discovery cohort repertoires had been generated on a single sequencing platform. Typing coverage differed by locus: A, B, C, DRB1 and DQB1 were typed in roughly 629-640 donors, DQA1 in approximately 520, DPA1 in over 600, and DPB1 in around 440. Class I and class II HLA loci were covered by the typing at four-digit resolution. The study combined high-throughput TCR immunosequencing, statistical association of individual TCRs with disease status, and machine learning to predict cytomegalovirus infection status. Among the roughly 400 genotyped donors, around 79% belonged to the genetic ancestry cluster associated with self-reported Caucasian donors. To decide whether each TCR beta V gene segment behaved as functional or pseudogenic, an earlier analysis of 587 of the donors relied on high-throughput TCR beta sequencing. An early release covering roughly 580 HLA-typed donors comprised about 300 gigabases of sequencing data and 65 million to 100 million unique TCR sequences. A separate validation cohort of roughly 120 different subjects was used in addition to the approximately 700-subject first cohort. A later genetic analysis took genome-wide SNP genotypes for about 65% of the 666 donors and used that subset as a discovery cohort. The later analysis used no new phenotypic data to find candidate immune exposures, relying instead on TCR beta sequences and their occurrence across donors. Across about 380 genotyped donors of the cohort, an average of roughly 230,000 unique TCR beta nucleotide sequences per donor were sequenced, and 15% to 20% of those sequences were non-productive.

The germline V end is reduced by 4 bases and the J end by 5 bases; junction bases left unmatched: 12. The CDR1 and CDR2 encoded by the germline V gene (reference sequence) are SGHNT and YYREEE. The CDR3 goes from the cysteine to the phenylalanine over 17 residues. The only DNA kept is the CDR3, 51 bases in frame from the first base. The cohort comprised some 680 healthy bone marrow donors. At the time of sampling, all cohort members were nominally healthy, though unrecorded immune exposures were likely present. The donor tested CMV seropositive, placing the donor among the 290 or so seropositive members of the cohort. Each donor provided a peripheral blood sample, and peripheral blood mononuclear cells were used for TCR beta sequencing. Genomic DNA extraction from the blood cell samples was performed with the Qiagen DNeasy Blood Extraction Kit. What the authors observed across the whole study: When HLA alleles, especially DR and DQ, strongly co-occurred, TCR associations were difficult to assign to individual alleles. A cluster of highly shared sequence variants was judged likely to be a technical artifact of the sequencing pipeline. A later analysis reported that several top co-occurrence clusters appeared linked to parvovirus B19, influenza, CMV and Epstein-Barr virus. HLA typing was unavailable for some donors at each locus, so association tests used only the typed subset. Correlated functional status among segregating V segments might reflect linkage disequilibrium, but an unknown experimental factor could not be ruled out. In a later analysis, TCR association rates were found to vary across HLA loci, with the most associated TCRs seen for DRB1 alleles and the fewest for HLA-C alleles. CMV serostatus was the only immune exposure information available for the cohort. A further reported finding was that TCR beta sequences accurately predicted the HLA-A and HLA-B alleles for most subjects in the first cohort. In both the original and validation cohorts, the classifier was reported to diagnose cytomegalovirus status with high specificity and sensitivity. While some public TCRs were present in many individuals, most TCR sequences turned up only very rarely across donors. Compared with equally common non-associated chains, HLA-associated TCR beta chains in a later analysis were more clonally expanded and had lower generation probabilities. Most CMV-associated TCR beta chains appeared to be HLA-restricted in a later analysis, and the HLA associations seemed to be driven largely by CMV exposure. Compared with the 666-donor mean, donors in an Asian-associated ancestry cluster had fewer N-insertions in productive TCRs, according to a later genetic analysis. A total of fewer than 200 TCR beta chains were listed by the study as associated with cytomegalovirus. Because counts were too low, 15 or so rarely observed V segments, including chromosome 9 orphons, were excluded from the earlier analysis of under 650 of the donors. This cohort had only TCR beta chains sequenced, and the lack of alpha or paired-chain data limited which features could be detected. A few of the identified cytomegalovirus-associated TCR beta chains were confirmed in vitro to be specific for cytomegalovirus antigens. A later analysis associated 15,000 or so TCR beta sequences with specific HLA alleles at a false discovery rate of 0.05. Broadly in line with IMGT annotations, most TCR beta V segments showed up in productive rearrangements about 87% or about 30% of the time in an earlier analysis of around 600 of the donors. Some IMGT-functional V segments, including TRBV6-2 and TRBV6-3, could not be told apart with the 87-base-pair reads, so those segments were excluded. Sequencing depth was assumed to be roughly uniform across donors in the presence/absence analyses, though that assumption may not hold. It was suggested by the authors that the approach could potentially be generalized to other disease states and immunological phenotypes. A later genetic analysis associated a missense DCLRE1C variant with V-gene and J-gene trimming of TCR beta chains, and an independent cohort replicated the association.

The sample consisted of PBMCs. The sequence derives from a woman between 40 and 55 years old in good health and CMV-seropositive. Rearrangement joined TRBV5-4 to TRBJ2-1; 10 central bases correspond to TRBD2. The CDR3 is CASSSDYPSGGDNEQFF. The nucleotide sequence is TGTGCCAGCAGCAGCGATTATCCTAGCGGGGGTGACAATGAGCAGTTCTTC.